Listed below are T cell receptor beta chains from one sample, sequenced in a study of cytomegalovirus exposure and HLA in healthy donors. Produced via immunoSEQ multiplex PCR; TCRdb's table is partial and in-frame only. The sample shows roughly 150,000 clones, 64% of them seen only once. Material for sequencing was PBMCs. These receptors were collected from a woman in her thirties in good health and CMV-seropositive. Both conserved end residues are part of each CDR3. D genes are given only for firm matches. Size is omitted from some rows. Given values are once, few, many or a class for expanded clones.

j_gene: TRBJ1-5; v_gene: TRBV6-6; d_gene: .; abundance: many; CDR3nt: .; CDR3aa: CASSSSDREEGGPQHF
j_gene: TRBJ2-1; v_gene: TRBV9; d_gene: TRBD2; abundance: .; CDR3nt: TGTGCCAGCAGCGGGACTAGCGGGGGGTACAATGAGCAGTTCTTC; CDR3aa: CASSGTSGGYNEQFF
j_gene: TRBJ2-3; v_gene: TRBV10-3; d_gene: .; abundance: .; CDR3nt: TGTGCCATCAGTGAAGGAGTTACGCAGTATTTT; CDR3aa: CAISEGVTQYF
j_gene: TRBJ1-6; v_gene: TRBV27; d_gene: .; abundance: .; CDR3nt: TGTGCCAGCACTCGGAATTCACCCCTCCACTTT; CDR3aa: CASTRNSPLHF
j_gene: TRBJ2-7; v_gene: TRBV2; d_gene: TRBD2; abundance: medium-sized; CDR3nt: TGTGCCAGCAGCGATCTAGCGGGGGAATCCTACGAGCAGTACTTC; CDR3aa: CASSDLAGESYEQYF
j_gene: TRBJ1-4; v_gene: TRBV19; d_gene: .; abundance: few; CDR3nt: TGTGCCAGTAGTATTGCAACAGACCCCGAAAAACTGTTTTTT; CDR3aa: CASSIATDPEKLFF
j_gene: TRBJ2-7; v_gene: TRBV19; d_gene: .; abundance: .; CDR3nt: TGTGCCAGTAGTTCTGACACCGGCTCCTACGAGCAGTACTTC; CDR3aa: CASSSDTGSYEQYF
j_gene: TRBJ2-1; v_gene: TRBV30; d_gene: TRBD1; abundance: few; CDR3nt: TGTGCCTGGAGCGCAAAGGGGGCCGGTCTCTACAATGAGCAGTTCTTC; CDR3aa: CAWSAKGAGLYNEQFF
j_gene: TRBJ1-5; v_gene: TRBV6-6; d_gene: .; abundance: .; CDR3nt: TGTGCCAGCAGTTACCCACCAGTCGGCAATCAGCCCCAGCATTTT; CDR3aa: CASSYPPVGNQPQHF
j_gene: TRBJ1-5; v_gene: TRBV7-6; d_gene: .; abundance: .; CDR3nt: TGTGCCAGCAGCTTAAGTGGGACTGGAAATCAGCCCCAGCATTTT; CDR3aa: CASSLSGTGNQPQHF
j_gene: TRBJ2-7; v_gene: TRBV10-3; d_gene: .; abundance: .; CDR3nt: TGTGCCATCAGTGAGGTTCTTAGCGGCTACGAGCAGTACTTC; CDR3aa: CAISEVLSGYEQYF
j_gene: TRBJ1-2; v_gene: TRBV2; d_gene: .; abundance: once; CDR3nt: TGTGCCAGCAGTGAAATACAGGGCGGATACTATGGCTACACCTTC; CDR3aa: CASSEIQGGYYGYTF
j_gene: TRBJ2-2; v_gene: TRBV10-3; d_gene: TRBD2; abundance: .; CDR3nt: TGTGCCATCAGTTCGCTAGCGGGGGGTACCGGGGAGCTGTTTTTT; CDR3aa: CAISSLAGGTGELFF
j_gene: TRBJ2-7; v_gene: TRBV30; d_gene: TRBD2; abundance: .; CDR3nt: TGTGCCTGGGTGGGACTAGCGTCCGAGCAGTACTTC; CDR3aa: CAWVGLASEQYF
j_gene: TRBJ2-6; v_gene: TRBV5-5; d_gene: .; abundance: .; CDR3nt: TGTGCCAGCAGCTTGGACTTCGGCTCTGGGGCCAACGTCCTGACTTTC; CDR3aa: CASSLDFGSGANVLTF
j_gene: TRBJ2-1; v_gene: TRBV9; d_gene: TRBD2; abundance: .; CDR3nt: TGTGCCAGCAGCGTCTTAGCGGGAGGGAAGGACAATGAGCAGTTCTTC; CDR3aa: CASSVLAGGKDNEQFF
j_gene: TRBJ1-1; v_gene: TRBV7-9; d_gene: .; abundance: .; CDR3nt: TGTGCCAGCCACGCAGGGAATGAAGGAGCGGGAGGTGAAGCTTTCTTT; CDR3aa: CASHAGNEGAGGEAFF
j_gene: TRBJ2-3; v_gene: TRBV11-2; d_gene: TRBD1; abundance: .; CDR3nt: TGTGCCAGCAGCTTAGGACAGGGGGCGACAGATACGCAGTATTTT; CDR3aa: CASSLGQGATDTQYF
j_gene: TRBJ2-3; v_gene: TRBV14; d_gene: .; abundance: .; CDR3nt: TGTGCCAGCAGCCAAGACAGGGGAGCAGATACGCAGTATTTT; CDR3aa: CASSQDRGADTQYF
j_gene: TRBJ1-2; v_gene: TRBV5-1; d_gene: TRBD1; abundance: .; CDR3nt: TGCGCCAGCGGAACTACAGGGGGGGATGGCTACACCTTC; CDR3aa: CASGTTGGDGYTF
j_gene: TRBJ2-5; v_gene: TRBV7-9; d_gene: .; abundance: .; CDR3nt: TGTGCCAGCAGCAGGACGGCGGGGAAAGAGACCCAGTACTTC; CDR3aa: CASSRTAGKETQYF
j_gene: TRBJ1-1; v_gene: TRBV28; d_gene: TRBD1; abundance: .; CDR3nt: TGTGCCAGCAGTTCCCCCACAGGGGGCGCGTTCACTGAAGCTTTCTTT; CDR3aa: CASSSPTGGAFTEAFF
j_gene: TRBJ2-1; v_gene: TRBV29-1; d_gene: .; abundance: .; CDR3nt: TGCAGCGTTGGGGGGCCCTACAATGAGCAGTTCTTC; CDR3aa: CSVGGPYNEQFF
j_gene: TRBJ2-7; v_gene: TRBV19; d_gene: .; abundance: .; CDR3nt: TGTGCCAGTAGCCTCCCGCCGGGGGAGCAGTACTTC; CDR3aa: CASSLPPGEQYF
j_gene: TRBJ1-1; v_gene: TRBV5-1; d_gene: .; abundance: few; CDR3nt: TGCGCCAGCTTCGACCGCGGGAAGGGCACTGAAGCTTTCTTT; CDR3aa: CASFDRGKGTEAFF
j_gene: TRBJ1-5; v_gene: TRBV5-1; d_gene: .; abundance: .; CDR3nt: TGCGCCAGCAGCCCACCGGGACCCTGGGGGGATCAGCCCCAGCATTTT; CDR3aa: CASSPPGPWGDQPQHF
j_gene: TRBJ2-1; v_gene: TRBV6-6; d_gene: .; abundance: .; CDR3nt: TGTGCCAGCACCCAGGGGAATGAGCAGTTCTTC; CDR3aa: CASTQGNEQFF
j_gene: TRBJ2-1; v_gene: TRBV5-1; d_gene: TRBD1; abundance: .; CDR3nt: TGCGCCAGCAGCTTTTCGGACAGGGGAGGTGAGCAGTTCTTC; CDR3aa: CASSFSDRGGEQFF
j_gene: TRBJ1-2; v_gene: TRBV5-1; d_gene: .; abundance: .; CDR3nt: TGCGCCAGCAGCCCGAGGCGGGGAGACTATGGCTACACCTTC; CDR3aa: CASSPRRGDYGYTF